The clone carrying this TCR beta chain was seen a single time. This entry comes from a study of blood T cell repertoires in COVID-19. The overall study: Sources were T cells, B-cell-depleted T cells, or PBMCs; the material itself was cDNA or gDNA.

The Seattle site enrolled patients during active infection and followed them longitudinally. In germline, CDR1 is MGHRA, CDR2 YSYEKL. The CDR3 extends over 18 amino acids. The V end lost 2 bases, the J end lost 1 base, and 15 bases lay between the germline ends. Sequencing used immunoSEQ multiplex PCR; TCRdb keeps in-frame clones, though not all of them. Here the sample spans 100,000 to 150,000 clones, around 82% being singletons. Sequenced input: peripheral blood. The TCR comes from a man aged 30-40 years with COVID-19, enrolled during active disease. J is TRBJ2-6 and V is TRBV4-1; D not certain. For the CDR3, the DNA is TGCGCCAGCAGCCAACAACCTATCCTTACTTCTGGGGCCAACGTCCTGACTTTC. As protein: CASSQQPILTSGANVLTF.